The rows below give T cell receptor beta chains drawn from one sample of a study of cytomegalovirus exposure and HLA in healthy donors. The data were produced by immunoSEQ multiplex PCR, yet TCRdb's version contains in-frame clones alone and is incomplete. Of about 250,000 clones in the sample, roughly 87% were seen once. Sequences were obtained from PBMCs. The receptors were gathered from a young man in good health and CMV-seropositive. Both conserved end residues are part of each CDR3. The order of the fields is J gene, V gene, D gene, clone size, CDR3 DNA, CDR3 protein. D genes are given only for firm matches. The size of a clone is reported for some rows only, either as once, few or many, or as a class for expanded clones.

J gene: TRBJ2-5
V gene: TRBV5-1
D gene: NA
clone size: NA
CDR3 DNA: TGCGCCAGCAGCGGGGGACCCCAAGAGACCCAGTACTTC
CDR3 protein: CASSGGPQETQYF

J gene: TRBJ2-7
V gene: TRBV6-1
D gene: TRBD2
clone size: few
CDR3 DNA: TGTGCCAGCAGTTTAGCGGGACCCTACGAGCAGTACTTC
CDR3 protein: CASSLAGPYEQYF

J gene: TRBJ2-7
V gene: TRBV28
D gene: NA
clone size: once
CDR3 DNA: TGTGCCAGCAGTTTGGTACAGCGCGAGCAGTACTTC
CDR3 protein: CASSLVQREQYF

J gene: TRBJ1-1
V gene: TRBV5-1
D gene: TRBD1
clone size: NA
CDR3 DNA: TGCGCCAGCAGCCAGAAGGGACAGGGGAACACTGAAGCTTTCTTT
CDR3 protein: CASSQKGQGNTEAFF

J gene: TRBJ2-1
V gene: TRBV7-3
D gene: NA
clone size: NA
CDR3 DNA: TGTGCCAGCAGCTTAACTGGCGGGGTCTCCTACAATGAGCAGTTCTTC
CDR3 protein: CASSLTGGVSYNEQFF

J gene: TRBJ2-3
V gene: TRBV7-9
D gene: TRBD2
clone size: NA
CDR3 DNA: TGTGCCAGCACACGAGAAGCTGCGGGAGCGAGTTGGTTAGATACGCAGTATTTT
CDR3 protein: CASTREAAGASWLDTQYF

J gene: TRBJ2-5
V gene: TRBV6-1
D gene: TRBD2
clone size: NA
CDR3 DNA: TGTGCCAGCATAGGAGAACTAGCGGCGACCCAGTACTTC
CDR3 protein: CASIGELAATQYF

J gene: TRBJ2-2
V gene: TRBV5-1
D gene: NA
clone size: NA
CDR3 DNA: TGCGCCAGCAGCTTGGGGCAGACCGGGGAGCTGTTTTTT
CDR3 protein: CASSLGQTGELFF

J gene: TRBJ2-7
V gene: TRBV30
D gene: NA
clone size: NA
CDR3 DNA: TGTGCCTGGAGTAGGGTTAGCGAGCAGTACTTC
CDR3 protein: CAWSRVSEQYF

J gene: TRBJ2-3
V gene: TRBV2
D gene: TRBD2
clone size: NA
CDR3 DNA: TGTGCCAGCACCAGACTAGCTTCTACAGATACGCAGTATTTT
CDR3 protein: CASTRLASTDTQYF

J gene: TRBJ2-3
V gene: TRBV30
D gene: TRBD2
clone size: NA
CDR3 DNA: TGTGCCTGGAGCTTGGGGCTAGCGGGAACAGATACGCAGTATTTT
CDR3 protein: CAWSLGLAGTDTQYF

J gene: TRBJ2-7
V gene: TRBV27
D gene: TRBD1
clone size: NA
CDR3 DNA: TGTGCCAGCAGTTTAAGGGGACAGGGTTTCTACGAGCAGTACTTC
CDR3 protein: CASSLRGQGFYEQYF

J gene: TRBJ2-7
V gene: TRBV7-9
D gene: NA
clone size: NA
CDR3 DNA: TGTGCCAGCAGCCCGGGGACCGTTTACGAGCAGTACTTC
CDR3 protein: CASSPGTVYEQYF

J gene: TRBJ1-2
V gene: TRBV9
D gene: NA
clone size: NA
CDR3 DNA: TGTGCCAGCAGCGTGGAGGGGAACTATGGCTACACCTTC
CDR3 protein: CASSVEGNYGYTF

J gene: TRBJ2-7
V gene: TRBV7-9
D gene: NA
clone size: NA
CDR3 DNA: TGTGCCAGCAGCTTCAATAGAATGGACCACGAGCAGTACTTC
CDR3 protein: CASSFNRMDHEQYF

J gene: TRBJ2-1
V gene: TRBV5-1
D gene: TRBD1
clone size: NA
CDR3 DNA: TGCGCCAGCAGCTTCCCGGACAGGGGTATTTGGAATGAGCAGTTCTTC
CDR3 protein: CASSFPDRGIWNEQFF

J gene: TRBJ1-2
V gene: TRBV10-3
D gene: NA
clone size: NA
CDR3 DNA: TGTGCCATCAGTGAGGTCGCGGCCTATGGCTACACCTTC
CDR3 protein: CAISEVAAYGYTF

J gene: TRBJ2-1
V gene: TRBV7-9
D gene: NA
clone size: NA
CDR3 DNA: TGTGCCAGCAGCTTGGGACGGGAGCAGTTCTTC
CDR3 protein: CASSLGREQFF

J gene: TRBJ2-1
V gene: TRBV27
D gene: TRBD1
clone size: once
CDR3 DNA: TGTGCCAGCAGTGCGACAGGGGGCTACAATGAGCAGTTCTTC
CDR3 protein: CASSATGGYNEQFF

J gene: TRBJ2-2
V gene: TRBV5-1
D gene: NA
clone size: NA
CDR3 DNA: TGCGCCAGCAGCGTTCTTAAGGCCAGTCAGACCGGGGAGCTGTTTTTT
CDR3 protein: CASSVLKASQTGELFF

J gene: TRBJ2-3
V gene: TRBV11-2
D gene: NA
clone size: NA
CDR3 DNA: TGTGCCAGCAGCTTAGGTTTCACAGATACGCAGTATTTT
CDR3 protein: CASSLGFTDTQYF

J gene: TRBJ2-5
V gene: TRBV2
D gene: NA
clone size: NA
CDR3 DNA: TGTGCCAGCAGTGTCAACAGGGAGTCTCGAGAGACCCAGTACTTC
CDR3 protein: CASSVNRESRETQYF

J gene: TRBJ2-3
V gene: TRBV4-1
D gene: TRBD2
clone size: once
CDR3 DNA: TGCGCCAGCAGCCGGGGCGGGAGGGGTAGTTCAGATACGCAGTATTTT
CDR3 protein: CASSRGGRGSSDTQYF

J gene: TRBJ2-7
V gene: TRBV30
D gene: TRBD1
clone size: NA
CDR3 DNA: TGTGCCTGGAGTGTAACGGGGGACAGGATAGGGTACGAGCAGTACTTC
CDR3 protein: CAWSVTGDRIGYEQYF